The 19 T cell receptor beta chains in this list originate from one sample, sequenced in a study of graft-versus-host responses after intestinal transplantation. TCRdb's table, derived via immunoSEQ multiplex PCR, lists solely in-frame clones and lacks some. In the table there are approximately 9,500 clones, over 90% of which are singletons. Sequencing was performed on PBMCs, taken 40 to 45 days after intestinal transplantation. The receptors here all came from a human patient who received an intestinal transplant, so some T cells may come from the graft donor.

Concerning this clone: No conserved phenylalanine or tryptophan is present at the end of the CDR3, so a read error is the likely explanation. It is unclear where the CDR3 begins or ends on the DNA, so no DNA is shown, and the CDR3 is as TCRdb lists it. The chain couples TRBV20-1 to TRBJ1-1; the table names TRBD1, a call not compared with the DNA. A total of 10 residues make up the CDR3, ends included. Germline CDR1 and CDR2: DFQATT and SNEGSKA (reference sequence). CDR3: CSAGGQRISP.

The genes are TRBV5-1 and TRBJ1-1; no clear D. V lost 0 bases and J lost 1, with 10 bases in between. This CDR3 is 15 amino acids long. CDR1 is SGHRS and CDR2 is YFSETQ in the germline V gene. This CDR3 reads CASSLEGIRNTEAFF. CDR3 coding DNA: TGCGCCAGCAGCTTGGAGGGCATTAGGAACACTGAAGCTTTCTTT.

This clone has just a few counts. V is TRBV10-3 and J is TRBJ1-2; D is unclear. Trimming removed 8 bases from V and 4 bases from J, with 14 bases in between. The CDR3 has 13 amino acids. The V gene's germline CDR1 is ENHRY and CDR2 SYGVKD. The CDR3 DNA is TGTGCCATCGGTGGGAACAGCCTCTATGGCTACACCTTC. Its translation: CAIGGNSLYGYTF.

The chain is built from TRBV6-5 and TRBJ2-1; 11 bases fit TRBD2. V shed 6 bases and J 4 bases; nucleotides not matched to a gene: 5. This CDR3 spans 15 amino acids. Germline loops: CDR1 MNHEY, CDR2 SVGAGI. The CDR3 loop reads CASSETSGGYNEQFF. The CDR3 DNA reads as TGTGCCAGCAGCGAAACTAGCGGGGGATACAATGAGCAGTTCTTC.

The J gene is TRBJ2-3, the V gene TRBV9, with a tentative D call TRBD2 (5 bases). V dropped 0 bases and J dropped 1 base, with 6 bases sitting between them. The CDR3 is 14 residues long. The V gene's germline CDR1 is SGDLS and CDR2 YYNGEE. CDR3 bases: TGTGCCAGCAGCGTAGGTAGCGGCACAGATACGCAGTATTTT. Translating gives CASSVGSGTDTQYF.

This clone was found a few times. The chain carries TRBV12-5 and TRBJ1-2; possibly TRBD1 for D (6 bases). CDR1 is LGHNT and CDR2 is FRNRAP in the germline V gene. The CDR3 is made up of 13 amino acids. Trimming left V 6 bases short and J 2 bases short, with 10 bases between. The CDR3 loop reads CASGPGQNYGYTF. In DNA, the CDR3 is TGTGCTAGTGGACCTGGACAGAACTATGGCTACACCTTC.

The table lists this clone with a few counts. This sequence joins TRBV6-4 and TRBJ1-2, with TRBD1 identical over 8 bases. CDR3 length: 14 residues. Per the germline V gene, CDR1 is MRHNA and CDR2 is SNTAGT. J lost 7 bases, V lost 7 bases, and 11 bases had no gene match. The chain's CDR3 is CASTQTGGRGGYTF. CDR3 coding DNA: TGTGCCAGCACCCAAACAGGGGGACGAGGTGGCTACACCTTC.

The V and J genes are TRBV19 and TRBJ1-6; D unclear. V lost 3 bases and J 11 bases, leaving 8 bases between the germline ends. There are 12 residues in the CDR3. Germline V CDR1 and CDR2: LNHDA, SQIVND (reference sequence). This CDR3 reads CASSMGGAPLHF. CDR3 coding DNA: TGTGCCAGTAGTATGGGCGGGGCACCCCTCCACTTT.

This clone was seen once. The chain recombines TRBV6-1 with TRBJ1-4, with D maybe TRBD1 (5 bases). V was trimmed by 2 bases and J by 10 bases, leaving 17 bases between them. The CDR3 consists of 15 residues. Germline V gives CDR1 MNHNS, CDR2 SASEGT. The CDR3, as DNA: TGTGCCAGCAGTGAAAAAGAGCCCTCGGGGGGAAAACTGTTTTTT. Residues: CASSEKEPSGGKLFF.

This clone appeared once. The J gene is TRBJ2-4, the V gene TRBV25-1; tentatively, D is TRBD2 (5 bases). Germline V gene sequence: CDR1 MGHDK, CDR2 SYGVNS. Trimming left V 4 bases short and J 7 bases short, with 14 bases between. CDR3 size: 14 residues. The CDR3 sequence: CASSVPGVGNIQYF. The CDR3 region has the DNA TGTGCCAGCAGTGTTCCCGGGGTTGGGAACATTCAGTACTTC.

This chain uses TRBV5-1 with TRBJ1-4; perhaps TRBD1 as D (6 bases). CDR1 SGHRS and CDR2 YFSETQ come from the germline V gene. V gave up 4 bases and J gave up 5 bases, with 21 bases separating them. This CDR3 region has 17 residues. CDR3 in amino acids: CASSRTRRTARNEKLFF. As DNA, the CDR3 is TGCGCCAGCAGCCGAACGCGAAGGACAGCCCGGAATGAAAAACTGTTTTTT.

This rearrangement joins TRBV5-5 to TRBJ2-1; D uncertain. V lost 1 base, J lost 2 bases, and 10 bases lay in between. CDR3 length equals 15 residues. Germline loops: CDR1 SGHKS, CDR2 YYEKEE (reference sequence). CDR3 coding DNA: TGTGCCAGCAGCTTGAGGTCTGATCCCTACAATGAGCAGTTCTTC. Protein product: CASSLRSDPYNEQFF.

This chain links TRBV13 with TRBJ2-5; tentative D call: TRBD2 (6 bases). The better agreement between TRBJ2-7 and the DNA end casts doubt on the J call. Looked up from germline, CDR1 is PRHDT and CDR2 is FYEKMQ (reference sequence). The CDR3 spans 15 residues. The CDR3, as DNA: TGTGCCAGCTCTTCCGGGACTCAACCCTCCTACGAGCAGTACTTC. Translated: CASSSGTQPSYEQYF.

The rearrangement joins TRBV9 to TRBJ1-2; TRBD1 might be the D (6 bases). The V end lost 4 bases, the J end lost 2 bases, and 15 bases lay between the germline ends. The CDR3 is made up of 15 amino acids. Per germline, CDR1 SGDLS and CDR2 YYNGEE. The CDR3, as DNA: TGTGCCAGCAGCAACAGCAGGGGATCAAACTATGGCTACACCTTC. Protein product: CASSNSRGSNYGYTF.

The CDR3 region is CASRGTGAGVTEAFF. The CDR3 nucleotides are TGTGCCAGCAGGGGAACGGGGGCTGGGGTCACTGAAGCTTTCTTT. The V and J genes are TRBV5-4 and TRBJ1-1, with a weak D call TRBD1 (6 bases). The CDR3 sequence is 15 residues long. Trimming stripped 5 bases from V and 4 bases from J, with 18 bases between. Germline assignment: CDR1 SGHNT and CDR2 YYREEE (reference sequence).

The chain uses TRBV6-5 and TRBJ1-1; 8 nucleotides match TRBD1. The CDR3 consists of 16 residues. Germline V gives CDR1 MNHEY, CDR2 SVGAGI. V lost 4 bases and J lost 1; bases outside the gene matches: 8. In DNA form, the CDR3 reads TGTGCCAGCAGTTGGACGGCAGGGGGCCCGAACACTGAAGCTTTCTTT. Residues: CASSWTAGGPNTEAFF.

V and J are TRBV13 and TRBJ2-7; D unclear. Germline lookup yields CDR1 PRHDT and CDR2 FYEKMQ (reference sequence). CDR3 length: 13 residues. Trimming stripped 4 bases from V and 6 bases from J, with 13 bases between. CDR3 residues: CASSSNPRSEQYF. CDR3 bases: TGTGCCAGCAGCTCCAACCCTCGTTCCGAGCAGTACTTC.

The genes are TRBV5-4 and TRBJ2-5; 14 nucleotides line up with TRBD2. With V trimmed by 4 bases and J by 5 bases, 10 bases remained unmatched. The CDR3 covers 17 residues. Germline values: CDR1 SGHNT, CDR2 YYREEE (reference sequence). DNA of the CDR3: TGTGCCAGCAGCCCGGGTGGACTAGCGGGGGGACGGGAGACCCAGTACTTC. It is translated as CASSPGGLAGGRETQYF.

The chain is built from TRBV5-1 and TRBJ2-1, with D perhaps TRBD1 (5 bases). With 3 bases removed from V and 2 bases from J, the gap between germline ends came to 15 bases. The CDR3 covers 16 residues. Germline values: CDR1 SGHRS, CDR2 YFSETQ. Written as DNA, the CDR3 is TGCGCCAGCAGCTCGAACTCAGGGAACCCCTACAATGAGCAGTTCTTC. It translates to CASSSNSGNPYNEQFF.